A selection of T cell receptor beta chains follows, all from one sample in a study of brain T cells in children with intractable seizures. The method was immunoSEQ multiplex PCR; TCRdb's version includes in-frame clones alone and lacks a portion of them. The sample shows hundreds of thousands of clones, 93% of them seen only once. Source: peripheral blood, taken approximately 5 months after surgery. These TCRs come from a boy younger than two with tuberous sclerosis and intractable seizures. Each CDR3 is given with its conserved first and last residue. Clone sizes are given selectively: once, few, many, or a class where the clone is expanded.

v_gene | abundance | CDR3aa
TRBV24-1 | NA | CATSAPRQGGSYEQYF
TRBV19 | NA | CASGTGLPQETQYF
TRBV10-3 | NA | CAISVKLAGYNEQFF
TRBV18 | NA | CASSYRQGGTGELFF
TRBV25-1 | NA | CASRSPADFEQYF
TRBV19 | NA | CASSIRGVVNTEAFF
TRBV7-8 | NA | CASSPHDRANVLTF
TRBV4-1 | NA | CASSPLAGSSYEQYF
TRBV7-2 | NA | CASSSTGERNQPQHF
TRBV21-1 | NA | CASSKGKRTGLGEKLFF
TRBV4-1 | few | CASSQERGGQPQHF
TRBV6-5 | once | CASRGTETNYGYTF
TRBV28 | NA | CASSSPLAGSSYEQYF
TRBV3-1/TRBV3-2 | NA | CASSQERDSYNSPLHF
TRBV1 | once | CTSSPRASGKDTQYF
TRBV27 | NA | CASSFVEGRNSPLHF
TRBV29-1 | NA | CSVHREDEQYF
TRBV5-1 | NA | CASSWAWRDTQYF
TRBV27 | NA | CAGVQGFWSETQYF
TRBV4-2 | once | CASSQVVNSRSPLHF
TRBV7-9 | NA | CASSPRGGDILSSYEQYF
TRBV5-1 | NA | CASSSRIYRSRDTEAFF
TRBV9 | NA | CASSAYDREVAPPSTDTQYF
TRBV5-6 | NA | CASSQKAGNYGYTF
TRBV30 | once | CAWSVLGGVYGYTF
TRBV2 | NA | CASNFFSFSGANVLTF
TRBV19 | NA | CASSQTPSGANVLTF
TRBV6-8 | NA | CASRPGQGVCEQYF
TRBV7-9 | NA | CASSLATSYQPQHF
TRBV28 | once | CASSLSALYEQYF
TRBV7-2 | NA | CASSLGGLSYNEQFF
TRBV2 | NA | CASSEDREGYNEQFF
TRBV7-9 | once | CASSLGFQGASSNQPQHF
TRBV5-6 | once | CATTLGGVTEAFF
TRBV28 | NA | CASSLSSRGSYNEQFF
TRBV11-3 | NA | CASSNIGTGSADTQYF
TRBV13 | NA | CASSRTSGSFSRFNEQFF
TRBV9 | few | CASSASGLRRTQYF
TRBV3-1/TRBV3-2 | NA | CASSQSGSRGNTIYF
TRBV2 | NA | CASSSGTYEQYF
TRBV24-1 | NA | CATSDPQQGDYGYTF
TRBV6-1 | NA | CASSDDTEAFF
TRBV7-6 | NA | CASSLGSGANVLTF
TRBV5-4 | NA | CASSLGAGDVYEQYF
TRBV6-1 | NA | CASSELRTRISRAGEETQYF
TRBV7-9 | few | CASSEPRTYEQYF
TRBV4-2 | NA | CASSPPHGSSYEQYF
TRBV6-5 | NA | CASSYAGVEQYF
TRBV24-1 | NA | CATSDSHTEAFF